The entry that follows covers one T cell receptor (beta chain) sequence. The source of the sample is a study of identifying expanded T cells in peripheral blood. Collection occurred without any documented infections or immune events in donors. Here immunoSEQ multiplex PCR was the method, and the copy in TCRdb shows in-frame clones only, minus some. Here the sample spans 50,000 to 60,000 clones, about four fifths being singletons. The clonotype comes from a person aged 18 to 75 in good health. Sequencing input: blood.

The CDR3 DNA reads TGTGCCAGTAGCAGGATGGGAGACACTGAAGCTTTCTTT. Amino acids: CASSRMGDTEAFF. The chain links TRBV19 to TRBJ1-1, with D uncertain. V lost 6 bases to trimming and J lost 3 bases, with 11 bases between them. The length of the CDR3 is 13 residues. Germline CDR1 reads LNHDA; CDR2 reads SQIVND (reference sequence).